This T cell receptor beta chain is drawn from a study of blood T cells in healthy people across ages. Through a sample-barcoded 5' primer and a J-beta primer mix, a second PCR was run for roughly 6 to 12 cycles. TCRdb analysed the 5' RACE reads with MiXCR anew, one entry per CDR3 protein. The data show some 690,000 distinct CDR3 sequences, with 20% to 25% seen just once and about 20% held by the top ten. The TCR comes from a man in his 70s in good health. Sample: blood.

This CDR3 reads CASSPRQRLTEAFF. CDR3 nucleotides: TGTGCCAGCAGTCCCCGACAGAGACTCACTGAAGCTTTCTTT. The V call is TRBV28, the J call TRBJ1-1; D is perhaps TRBD1 (5 bases). Trimming removed 5 bases from V and 4 bases from J, with 14 bases in between. The germline V gene has CDR1 MDHEN and CDR2 SYDVKM. The CDR3 is 14 amino acids.